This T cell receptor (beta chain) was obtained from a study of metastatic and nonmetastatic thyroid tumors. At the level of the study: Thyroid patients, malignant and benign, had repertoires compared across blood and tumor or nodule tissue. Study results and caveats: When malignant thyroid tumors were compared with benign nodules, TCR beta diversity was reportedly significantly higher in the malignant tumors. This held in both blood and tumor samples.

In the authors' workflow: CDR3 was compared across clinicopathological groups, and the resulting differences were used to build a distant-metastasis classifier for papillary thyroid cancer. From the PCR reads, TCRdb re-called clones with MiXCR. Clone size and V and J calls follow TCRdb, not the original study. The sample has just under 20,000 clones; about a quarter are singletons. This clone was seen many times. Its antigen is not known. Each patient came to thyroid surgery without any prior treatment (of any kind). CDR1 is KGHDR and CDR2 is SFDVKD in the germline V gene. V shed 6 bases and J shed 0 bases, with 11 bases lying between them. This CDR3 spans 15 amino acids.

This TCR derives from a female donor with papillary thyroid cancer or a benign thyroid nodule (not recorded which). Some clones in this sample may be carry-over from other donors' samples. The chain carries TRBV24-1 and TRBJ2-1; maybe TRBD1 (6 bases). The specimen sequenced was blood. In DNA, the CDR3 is TGTGCCACCAGTAGGACAGCGAGCTCCTACAATGAGCAGTTCTTC. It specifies CATSRTASSYNEQFF.